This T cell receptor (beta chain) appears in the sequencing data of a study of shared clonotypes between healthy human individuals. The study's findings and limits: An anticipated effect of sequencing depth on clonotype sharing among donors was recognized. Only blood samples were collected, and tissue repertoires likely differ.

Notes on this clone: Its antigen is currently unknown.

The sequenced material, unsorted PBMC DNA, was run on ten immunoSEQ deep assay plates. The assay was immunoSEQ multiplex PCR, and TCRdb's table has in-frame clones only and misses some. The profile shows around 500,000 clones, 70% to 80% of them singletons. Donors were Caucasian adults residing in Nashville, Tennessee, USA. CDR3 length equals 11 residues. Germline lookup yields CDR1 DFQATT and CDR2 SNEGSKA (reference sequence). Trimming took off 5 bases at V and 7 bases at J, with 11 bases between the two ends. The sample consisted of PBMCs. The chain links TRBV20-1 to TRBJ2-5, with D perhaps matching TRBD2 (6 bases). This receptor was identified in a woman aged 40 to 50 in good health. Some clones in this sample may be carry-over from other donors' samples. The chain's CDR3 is CSAFRGGTQYF. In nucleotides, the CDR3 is TGCAGTGCTTTTAGGGGAGGGACCCAGTACTTC.